The 6 T cell receptor beta chains given below trace back to one sample, sequenced in a study of control samples from healthy donors and cancer patients. TCRdb's table, derived via immunoSEQ multiplex PCR, lists solely in-frame clones and lacks some. The repertoire has approximately 93,000 clones, less than 90% of them found once; the top ten carry 9.5% to 10%. Sequenced sample: PBMCs. These receptors were taken from a woman in her forties or fifties with colorectal cancer.

The V and J genes are TRBV4-1 and TRBJ1-4; D is undetermined. Germline V gene data show CDR1 as MGHRA and CDR2 as YSYEKL. This CDR3 is 13 amino acids long. V shed 1 base and J shed 7 bases, with 7 bases lying between them. Here the CDR3 reads CASSQAAAEKLFF. CDR3 sequence (DNA): TGCGCCAGCAGCCAAGCGGCAGCTGAAAAACTGTTTTTT.

V usage is TRBV10-3 and J usage is TRBJ1-1; D possibly corresponds to TRBD1 (6 bases). The CDR3 has 15 amino acids. Germline loops: CDR1 ENHRY, CDR2 SYGVKD. V shed 0 bases and J shed 7 bases, with 15 bases lying between them. DNA of the CDR3: TGTGCCATCAGTGAGTCGGGGGGGCGTACAAATGAAGCTTTCTTT. Translated, it gives CAISESGGRTNEAFF.

The rearrangement uses TRBV19 and TRBJ2-1, with TRBD2 identical over 8 bases. Trimming at V came to 6 bases and at J to 3 bases, leaving 7 bases not matched to a gene. The germline CDR1 and CDR2 sequences are LNHDA and SQIVND (reference sequence). There are 15 residues in the CDR3. CDR3 nucleotide sequence: TGTGCCAGTAGATACGGGGGGGCCGTCTACAATGAGCAGTTCTTC. It specifies CASRYGGAVYNEQFF. The full variable domain, with the rest looked up from reference TRBV19 and TRBJ2-1, is DGGITQSPKYLFRKEGQNVTLSCEQNLNHDAMYWYRQDPGQGLRLIYYSQIVNDFQKGDIAEGYSVSREKKESFPLTVTSAQKNPTAFYLCASRYGGAVYNEQFFGPGTRLTVL.

The chain has TRBV24-1 and TRBJ2-2; D remains unclear. Germline lookup yields CDR1 KGHDR and CDR2 SFDVKD. Trimming pared 0 bases from V and 6 bases from J, leaving 10 bases between. CDR3 size: 15 residues. The CDR3 protein is CATSDLVKAPGELFF. The CDR3, as DNA: TGTGCCACCAGTGATTTGGTGAAGGCCCCCGGGGAGCTGTTTTTT.

The chain couples TRBV12-3 or TRBV12-4 to TRBJ2-1, with D perhaps TRBD1 or TRBD2 (5 bases each). V was shortened by 6 bases and J by 7 bases, with 13 bases between the two germline ends. This CDR3 has 13 residues. CDR3 protein: CASSRDPGNEQFF. In DNA, the CDR3 is TGTGCCAGCAGCCGGGACCCAGGGAATGAGCAGTTCTTC.

In this sample, this clone turned up a few times. V is TRBV30 and J is TRBJ1-1, with D perhaps matching TRBD1 (5 bases). CDR1 and CDR2 from the germline V gene are GTSNPN and SVGIG (reference sequence). V was trimmed by 8 bases and J by 8 bases, leaving 12 bases between them. The length of the CDR3 is 10 residues. CDR3 sequence: CAGTRLEAFF. Here the CDR3 DNA reads TGTGCCGGGACCAGGTTAGAAGCTTTCTTT.